These 27 T cell receptor beta chains came from one sample sequenced in a study of technical replicates of blood from a few donors. Sequencing was performed with immunoSEQ multiplex PCR; in TCRdb, only in-frame clones are kept and a portion is missing. The sample carries 55,000 to 80,000 clones, roughly 98% recorded once. The material sequenced was T cells isolated from PBMCs. The receptors were sampled from a human donor in good health.

The J gene is TRBJ1-6, the V gene TRBV6-4, with D possibly being TRBD1 (6 bases). V was clipped by 2 bases and J by 7 bases, with 15 bases between them. The CDR3 spans 16 residues. CDR1 and CDR2 from the germline V gene are MRHNA and SNTAGT. The DNA of the CDR3 is TGTGCCAGCAGTGACGATGCGCGAGGGGGAAATTCACCCCTCCACTTT. Translation gives CASSDDARGGNSPLHF.

The rearrangement uses TRBV28 and TRBJ2-2, with TRBD1 matching over 9 bases. Looked up from germline, CDR1 is MDHEN and CDR2 is SYDVKM. V lost 7 bases and J lost 3; bases outside the gene matches: 9. The CDR3 extends over 16 amino acids. This chain's CDR3 is CASTTRWDRDTGELFF. The CDR3 DNA reads TGTGCCAGCACCACTCGCTGGGACAGGGACACCGGGGAGCTGTTTTTT.

As DNA, the CDR3 is TGTGCCAGCCTTCCGGGACTCAACACCGGGGAGCTGTTTTTT. Its protein product is CASLPGLNTGELFF. The chain is built from TRBV19 and TRBJ2-2; weak D call: TRBD2 (6 bases). V was cut by 9 bases and J by 2 bases, with 13 bases left in between. CDR1 LNHDA and CDR2 SQIVND come from the germline V gene (reference sequence). CDR3 length: 14 amino acids. The variable domain in full, completed from reference TRBV19 and TRBJ2-2, reads DGGITQSPKYLFRKEGQNVTLSCEQNLNHDAMYWYRQDPGQGLRLIYYSQIVNDFQKGDIAEGYSVSREKKESFPLTVTSAQKNPTAFYLCASLPGLNTGELFFGEGSRLTVL.

The chain has TRBV5-6 and TRBJ1-2; 7 bases match TRBD1. In germline, CDR1 is SGHDT, CDR2 YYEEEE. CDR3 length equals 15 residues. The V gene end was trimmed by 1 base and the J gene end by 3 bases; junction bases not matched to a gene: 6. CDR3 amino acids: CASSLLFGQDYGYTF. In nucleotides, the CDR3 is TGTGCCAGCAGCTTGTTATTTGGACAGGACTATGGCTACACCTTC.

The chain employs TRBV4-1 and TRBJ1-1; TRBD1 is a possible D gene (6 bases). The CDR3 is made up of 14 amino acids. Trimming took 6 bases from V and 2 from J, leaving 13 bases between them. The germline V gene encodes CDR1 MGHRA and CDR2 YSYEKL. The CDR3 spells CASRRTGLNTEAFF. CDR3 nucleotide sequence: TGCGCCAGCAGACGTACAGGGCTTAACACTGAAGCTTTCTTT.

This clone was seen a single time. The chain links TRBV30 to TRBJ2-1, with D possibly TRBD2 on 7 matching bases. CDR1 GTSNPN and CDR2 SVGIG come from the germline V gene (reference sequence). V dropped 3 bases and J dropped 13 bases, with 19 bases sitting between them. This CDR3 spans 13 amino acids. The CDR3 here is CAWRMGGATPQFF. CDR3 bases: TGTGCCTGGAGGATGGGGGGGGCGACTCCCCAGTTCTTC.

The chain links TRBV29-1 to TRBJ2-7; 12 bases align to TRBD2. This CDR3 is built from 15 residues. Germline V gene sequence: CDR1 SQVTM, CDR2 ANQGSEA. J was trimmed by 2 bases and V by 7 bases; bases with no gene match: 9. DNA of the CDR3: TGCAGCGCCCGACTAGCGGGAGAGGGAGCCTACGAGCAGTACTTC. It encodes CSARLAGEGAYEQYF.

The chain is built from TRBV14 and TRBJ1-1, with D tentatively TRBD1 (5 bases). V shed 4 bases and J shed 5 bases, with 20 bases lying between them. CDR1 is SGHDN, CDR2 FVKESK, per germline. This CDR3 is built from 16 residues. The CDR3 sequence: CASSPYNEAGRTEAFF. Written as DNA, the CDR3 is TGTGCCAGCAGCCCATATAATGAGGCAGGGCGAACTGAAGCTTTCTTT.

The chain links TRBV10-3 to TRBJ1-5, with D possibly matching TRBD1 (5 bases). The V and J ends lost 0 bases and 9 bases respectively, with 15 bases between them. The CDR3 loop spans 15 amino acids. CDR1 is ENHRY, CDR2 SYGVKD, per germline. CDR3 loop: CAISESDGSGRPQHF. CDR3 DNA sequence: TGTGCCATCAGTGAGTCTGATGGGTCAGGGCGGCCCCAGCATTTT.

This chain connects TRBV5-4 to TRBJ1-3; the D is unclear. Germline lookup yields CDR1 SGHNT and CDR2 YYREEE (reference sequence). The germline V and J ends were trimmed by 7 bases and 4 bases, with 3 bases remaining between them. The CDR3 contains 10 residues. The CDR3 region is CASLGNTIYF. The CDR3, as DNA: TGTGCCAGCCTGGGAAACACCATATATTTT.

The chain combines TRBV5-1 with TRBJ2-2; perhaps TRBD1 as D (6 bases). The CDR3 consists of 14 residues. The germline gives CDR1 SGHRS, CDR2 YFSETQ. The ends were cut back, 7 bases at V and 4 bases at J, with 14 bases in the middle. The CDR3 region is CASEAGAFTGELFF. The CDR3 DNA reads as TGCGCCAGCGAGGCAGGGGCCTTCACCGGGGAGCTGTTTTTT.

The V gene is TRBV30, the J gene TRBJ1-2; no clear D. Germline CDR1 and CDR2: GTSNPN and SVGIG (reference sequence). This CDR3 region has 13 residues. Trimming stripped 2 bases from V and 5 bases from J, with 12 bases between. CDR3 amino acids: CAWSFSKSYGYTF. The CDR3 coding sequence is TGTGCCTGGAGTTTTTCGAAGAGTTATGGCTACACCTTC. The entire variable domain, with the rest obtained from reference TRBV30 and TRBJ1-2, is as follows: SQTIHQWPATLVQPVGSPLSLECTVEGTSNPNLYWYRQAAGRGLQLLFYSVGIGQISSEVPQNLSASRPQDRQFILSSKKLLLSDSGFYLCAWSFSKSYGYTFGSGTRLTVV.

J is TRBJ1-5 and V is TRBV6-5; no clear D gene. The ends were cut back, 4 bases at V and 4 bases at J, with 5 bases in the middle. CDR3 length: 12 amino acids. Germline lookup yields CDR1 MNHEY and CDR2 SVGAGI. CDR3: CASSFLNQPQHF. The DNA for the CDR3 is TGTGCCAGCAGTTTCTTAAATCAGCCCCAGCATTTT.

The CDR3 region has the DNA TGTGCCAGCTCACCAACTACGGGAGGCTACAATGAGCAGTTCTTC. Translating gives CASSPTTGGYNEQFF. This chain connects TRBV18 to TRBJ2-1, with 7 positions matching TRBD2. The CDR3 has 15 amino acids. J was trimmed by 3 bases and V by 2 bases; bases with no gene match: 4. Germline CDR1 KGHSH, CDR2 LQKENI.

This sequence joins TRBV7-9 and TRBJ1-4; 8 nucleotides align to TRBD1. This CDR3 is 15 amino acids long. CDR1 and CDR2 (germline): SEHNR, FQNEAQ (reference sequence). J gave up 7 bases and V 5 bases, and 9 bases lay outside the gene matches. CDR3 protein: CASSTYRGSGEKLFF. The CDR3 bases are TGTGCCAGCAGCACCTACAGGGGGAGTGGTGAAAAACTGTTTTTT. The full variable domain, its missing parts supplied by reference TRBV7-9 and TRBJ1-4, is DTGVSQNPRHKITKRGQNVTFRCDPISEHNRLYWYRQTLGQGPEFLTYFQNEAQLEKSRLLSDRFSAERPKGSFSTLEIQRTEQGDSAMYLCASSTYRGSGEKLFFGSGTQLSVL.

The rearrangement joins TRBV5-8 to TRBJ1-1, with TRBD1 identical over 7 bases. CDR3 size: 14 residues. Unmatched junction bases numbered 1, after V lost 2 bases and J lost 0 bases. Looked up from germline, CDR1 is SGHTS and CDR2 is YDEGEE. The CDR3 DNA is TGTGCCAGCAGCTTTACAGGGGTGAACACTGAAGCTTTCTTT. It specifies CASSFTGVNTEAFF.

The chain carries TRBV7-6 and TRBJ2-1; the match to TRBD1 covers 12 bases. CDR3 size: 17 residues. The V gene's germline CDR1 is SGHVS and CDR2 FNYEAQ. Trimming cost V 4 bases and J 7 bases; bases outside gene matches: 11. The CDR3 sequence: CASSYYPGQGAVNEQFF. The DNA of the CDR3 is TGTGCCAGCAGCTACTACCCGGGACAGGGGGCTGTAAATGAGCAGTTCTTC.

V gene TRBV7-7 combines with J gene TRBJ2-7; D possibly corresponds to TRBD1 (6 bases). Deletions cut 4 bases from V and 6 bases from J, with 16 bases between. CDR3 size: 14 residues. Germline lookup yields CDR1 SSHAT and CDR2 FNYEAQ (reference sequence). The CDR3 bases are TGTGCCAGCAGCTCCACCCAGGGGAGCGGCGAGCAGTACTTC. Protein product: CASSSTQGSGEQYF.

Worth noting for this clone: Other DNA sequences in the sample encode the same CDR3. The CDR3 loop reads CASSVGQGFNYGYTF. In nucleotides, the CDR3 is TGTGCCAGCAGCGTAGGGCAGGGTTTTAACTATGGCTACACCTTC. V gene TRBV9 combines with J gene TRBJ1-2; perhaps TRBD1 as D (5 bases). This CDR3 is built from 15 residues. Deletions cut 0 bases from V and 1 base from J, with 10 bases between. The germline gives CDR1 SGDLS, CDR2 YYNGEE.

The chain couples TRBV11-3 to TRBJ1-2; D might be TRBD1 (5 bases). The V gene lost 1 base and the J gene lost 0 bases, with 9 bases spanning the gap. The CDR3 is made up of 15 amino acids. Per the germline V gene, CDR1 is SGHNT and CDR2 is YENEEA. The CDR3 coding sequence is TGTGCCAGCAGCTTAGCCCAGGGATCTAACTATGGCTACACCTTC. Residues: CASSLAQGSNYGYTF.

The chain has TRBV2 and TRBJ1-4; 7 bases map to TRBD1. Germline loops: CDR1 SNHLY, CDR2 FYNNEI. The CDR3 loop spans 15 amino acids. Losses at the gene ends were 10 bases for V and 3 bases for J; bases not matched to a gene: 11. For the CDR3, the DNA is TGTGCCACCAAGAGGATCGGGACAGCTAATGAAAAACTGTTTTTT. Protein: CATKRIGTANEKLFF. The whole variable domain, filled in from reference TRBV2 and TRBJ1-4, reads EPEVTQTPSHQVTQMGQEVILRCVPISNHLYFYWYRQILGQKVEFLVSFYNNEISEKSEIFDDQFSVERPDGSNFTLKIRSTKLEDSAMYFCATKRIGTANEKLFFGSGTQLSVL.

The genes are TRBV7-2 and TRBJ2-7; 8 positions agree with TRBD2. This CDR3 has 15 amino acids. Losses at the gene ends were 0 bases for V and 7 bases for J; bases not matched to a gene: 8. CDR1 SGHTA and CDR2 FQGNSA come from the germline V gene. The CDR3 loop is CASSLASGGPLEQYF. The CDR3 DNA reads as TGTGCCAGCAGCTTAGCTTCGGGAGGGCCCCTTGAGCAGTACTTC. Together with reference TRBV7-2 and TRBJ2-7, the CDR3 gives the full variable domain: GAGVSQSPSNKVTEKGKDVELRCDPISGHTALYWYRQSLGQGLEFLIYFQGNSAPDKSGLPSDRFSAERTGGSVSTLTIQRTQQEDSAVYLCASSLASGGPLEQYFGPGTRLTVT.

The gene calls are TRBV6-5 and TRBJ2-5; D is unclear. Trimming stripped 5 bases from V and 1 base from J, with 14 bases between. CDR3 length equals 15 residues. Germline-derived CDR1 and CDR2 are MNHEY and SVGAGI. CDR3 amino acids: CASSIMSLSQETQYF. CDR3 sequence (DNA): TGTGCCAGCAGTATTATGAGTTTATCCCAAGAGACCCAGTACTTC.

This rearrangement joins TRBV29-1 to TRBJ2-7; 9 nucleotides line up with TRBD2. This CDR3 has 15 amino acids. Germline CDR1 reads SQVTM; CDR2 reads ANQGSEA. After removal of 2 bases from V and 0 bases from J, the junction contained 5 bases not matched to a gene. The CDR3 here is CSVEWVAGVSYEQYF. Written as DNA, the CDR3 is TGCAGCGTTGAATGGGTAGCGGGAGTCTCCTACGAGCAGTACTTC.

The chain recombines TRBV2 with TRBJ2-5, with D possibly matching TRBD2 (6 bases). V lost 4 bases and J 4 bases, leaving 7 bases between the germline ends. Per the germline V gene, CDR1 is SNHLY and CDR2 is FYNNEI. The CDR3 consists of 12 residues. The CDR3 sequence: CASSVSGETQYF. The CDR3 coding sequence is TGTGCCAGCAGTGTTAGCGGAGAGACCCAGTACTTC.

This sequence joins TRBV4-1 and TRBJ2-7, with 12 bases lining up with TRBD1. Trimming removed 4 bases from V and 3 bases from J; junction bases left unmatched: 7. Germline loops: CDR1 MGHRA, CDR2 YSYEKL. CDR3 length: 16 residues. The CDR3 reads CASSPNRDRGHYEQYF. The CDR3 DNA reads as TGCGCCAGCAGCCCTAACCGGGACAGGGGGCACTACGAGCAGTACTTC.

V and J are TRBV5-6 and TRBJ2-7; weak D call: TRBD2 (5 bases). This CDR3 is built from 15 residues. Germline-derived CDR1 and CDR2 are SGHDT and YYEEEE. Trimming shortened V by 1 base and J by 1 base, and 12 bases separated the two germline ends. DNA of the CDR3: TGTGCCAGCAGCTTGTTCGGGATTAGGTCCTACGAGCAGTACTTC. As protein: CASSLFGIRSYEQYF.